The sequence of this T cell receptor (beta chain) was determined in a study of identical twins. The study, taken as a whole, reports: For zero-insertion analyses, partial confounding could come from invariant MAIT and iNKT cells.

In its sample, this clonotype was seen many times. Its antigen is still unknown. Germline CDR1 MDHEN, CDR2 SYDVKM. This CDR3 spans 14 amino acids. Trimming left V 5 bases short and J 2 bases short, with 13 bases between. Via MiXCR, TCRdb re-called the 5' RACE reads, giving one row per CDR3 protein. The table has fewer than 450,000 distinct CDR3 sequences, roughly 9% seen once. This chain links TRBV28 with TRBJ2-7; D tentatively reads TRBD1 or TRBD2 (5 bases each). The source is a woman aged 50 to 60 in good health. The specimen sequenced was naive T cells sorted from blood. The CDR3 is CASSGRWDPYEQYF. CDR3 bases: TGTGCCAGCAGTGGGAGATGGGACCCCTACGAGCAGTACTTC.